The clone carrying this TCR beta chain showed up just a few times. This entry belongs to a study of T-cell reconstitution after alpha-beta-depleted transplantation in children. This sample's TCRbeta library carried unique molecular identifier barcodes. TCRdb redid the calling of the PCR reads with MiXCR, one entry per CDR3 protein. The profile shows 490,000 or so distinct CDR3 sequences, around 12% of them singletons. This CDR3 spans 14 amino acids. Germline CDR1 MNHEY, CDR2 SVGAGI. V lost 0 bases and J 5 bases, leaving 10 bases between the germline ends. Sequencing used PBMCs from the stem cell graft donor, obtained from the stem cell graft. The chain recombines TRBV6-5 with TRBJ1-2; D perhaps matches TRBD1 (6 bases). The clonotype originates from a human donor who donated a stem cell graft to a child with combined immunodeficiency. CDR3: CASSYSDQGYGYTF. The CDR3 DNA reads TGTGCCAGCAGTTACTCGGATCAGGGGTATGGCTACACCTTC.